This note documents a single TCR beta chain sequence. Its antigen is currently unknown. The source of the sample is a study of molecular identifiers for immune sequencing clone quantification. In the study overall: Replicate RNA came from roughly 20,000 or 100,000 naive CD8 cells and was split five ways, and four parts were sequenced.

Investigators produced naive CD8 libraries from roughly 20,000 to 1,000,000 sorted cells, drawing on 10%, 30% or 50% RNA. The study, taken as a whole, reports: Reports indicate spiked Jurkat TCR RNA from one cell could be found among one million naive cells.

Via MiXCR, TCRdb re-called the PCR reads, giving one row per CDR3 protein. The repertoire holds hundreds of thousands of distinct CDR3 sequences, with roughly 25% as singletons. This CDR3 contains 16 residues. Trimming took off 5 bases at V and 3 bases at J, with 19 bases between the two ends. Looked up from germline, CDR1 is SGHTA and CDR2 is FQGTGA. The source is a human donor in good health. Some libraries in this study had Jurkat cell RNA spiked in. Source material: naive CD8+ T cells from blood, with Jurkat cell RNA spiked in. Subset here: FACS-sorted CD8+CD4-CCR7+CD45RA+ naive T cells. The rearrangement uses TRBV7-3 and TRBJ1-1; D not certain. CDR3 in amino acids: CASSPERQIGDTEAFF. CDR3 DNA sequence: TGTGCCAGCAGCCCTGAACGGCAGATTGGGGACACTGAAGCTTTCTTT.